The TCR beta chain described here comes from a study of T-cell memory formation after mild COVID-19. General study points: Pre-infection memory carried some responding clones, suggesting that cross-reactive memory joined.

MiXCR, run by TCRdb on the 5' RACE reads, gives a single entry per CDR3 protein. The sample consists of 470,000 or so distinct CDR3 sequences, roughly 18% of them appearing once. Trimming removed 1 base from V and 4 bases from J, with 3 bases in between. Germline loops: CDR1 SGHAT, CDR2 FQNNGV. The CDR3 spans 12 residues. The table lists this clonotype with many counts. No antigen is known for it. The TCR originated in a man aged 18-30 years who had mild COVID-19 (a few samples of this study predate the infection). Cell type and time point are not known. The sample taken for sequencing was PBMCs or a T cell subset sorted from them (not recorded which). The rearrangement links TRBV11-2 to TRBJ2-3, with D unclear. CDR3 nucleotide sequence: TGTGCCAGCAGCTTAGGGGCAGATACGCAGTATTTT. Translated, it gives CASSLGADTQYF. The full variable domain, completed using reference TRBV11-2 and TRBJ2-3, is EAGVAQSPRYKIIEKRQSVAFWCNPISGHATLYWYQQILGQGPKLLIQFQNNGVVDDSQLPKDRFSAERLKGVDSTLKIQPAKLEDSAVYLCASSLGADTQYFGPGTRLTVL.